This TCR beta chain was found in a study of T cells after yellow fever vaccination. A process of 5'RACE template switching, which added a universal primer site and UMIs, was used to make TCR cDNA. TCRdb redid the calling of the 5' RACE reads with MiXCR, one entry per CDR3 protein. There are hundreds of thousands of distinct CDR3 sequences in the sample; roughly 8.4% occur only once, and approximately 15% lies in the top ten. In regard to this clonotype: The antigen is undetermined.

Study-wide findings and caveats: Of the clonotypes, a small share occurred in both CD4 and CD8 compartments. Booster samples showed a return of most primary-vaccination clones (approximately 96% CD4, approximately 88% CD8).

The CDR3 is 16 residues long. V shed 6 bases, J shed 7 bases, and the junction held 13 bases outside the gene matches. CDR1 is MNHNS and CDR2 is SASEGT in the germline V gene. The chain recombines TRBV6-1 with TRBJ2-7; 12 bases fit TRBD2. The receptor's source is a man younger than 30 who received the YFV17D yellow fever vaccine. The starting material was PBMCs, obtained approximately 47 days after the first yellow fever vaccination. As DNA, the CDR3 is TGTGCCAGCAGCTCTAGGACTAGCGGGGTGTCGGGTGAGCAGTACTTC. Protein sequence: CASSSRTSGVSGEQYF.